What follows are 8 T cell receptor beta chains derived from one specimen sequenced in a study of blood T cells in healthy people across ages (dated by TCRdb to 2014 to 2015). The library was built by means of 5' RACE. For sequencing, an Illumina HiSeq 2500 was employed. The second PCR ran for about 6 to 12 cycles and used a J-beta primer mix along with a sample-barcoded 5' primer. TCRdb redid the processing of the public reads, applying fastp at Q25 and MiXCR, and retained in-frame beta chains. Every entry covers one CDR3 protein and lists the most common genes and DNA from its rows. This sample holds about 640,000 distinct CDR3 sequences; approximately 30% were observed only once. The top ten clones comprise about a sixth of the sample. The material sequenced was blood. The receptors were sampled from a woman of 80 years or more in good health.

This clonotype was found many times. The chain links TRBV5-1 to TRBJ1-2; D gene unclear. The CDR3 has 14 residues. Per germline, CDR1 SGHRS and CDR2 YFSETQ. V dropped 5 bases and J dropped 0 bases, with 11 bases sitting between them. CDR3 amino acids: CASSETGANYGYTF. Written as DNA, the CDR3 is TGCGCCAGCAGTGAGACGGGTGCTAACTATGGCTACACCTTC. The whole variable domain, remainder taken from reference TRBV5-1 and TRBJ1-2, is KAGVTQTPRYLIKTRGQQVTLSCSPISGHRSVSWYQQTPGQGLQFLFEYFSETQRNKGNFPGRFSGRQFSNSRSEMNVSTLELGDSALYLCASSETGANYGYTFGSGTRLTVV.

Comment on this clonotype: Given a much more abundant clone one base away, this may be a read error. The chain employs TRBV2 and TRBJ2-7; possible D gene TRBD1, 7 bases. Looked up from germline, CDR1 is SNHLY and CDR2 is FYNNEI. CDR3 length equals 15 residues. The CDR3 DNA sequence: TGTGCCAGCAGTGAACGGCAGGGGGGATCCTACGGGCAGTACTTC. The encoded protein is CASSERQGGSYGQYF.

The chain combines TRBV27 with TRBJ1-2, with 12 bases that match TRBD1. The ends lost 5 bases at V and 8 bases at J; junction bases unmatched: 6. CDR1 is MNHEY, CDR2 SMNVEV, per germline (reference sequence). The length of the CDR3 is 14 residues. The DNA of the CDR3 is TGTGCCAGCAGTATGGGACAGGGGGCGAGCGGCTACACCTTC. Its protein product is CASSMGQGASGYTF.

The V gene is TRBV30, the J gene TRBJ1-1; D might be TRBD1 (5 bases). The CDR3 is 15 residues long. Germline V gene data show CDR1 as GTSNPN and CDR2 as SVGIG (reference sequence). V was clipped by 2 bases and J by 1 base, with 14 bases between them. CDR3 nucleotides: TGTGCCTGGAGTCGGGACTCCGGAGGGAACACTGAAGCTTTCTTT. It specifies CAWSRDSGGNTEAFF.

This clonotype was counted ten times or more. CDR3 bases: TGTGCCACCAGCAGAGATGATCTGGGACAGGGGCTAACTATGGGTGGCTACACCTTC. This gives the protein CATSRDDLGQGLTMGGYTF. V usage is TRBV15 and J usage is TRBJ1-2; TRBD1 matches at 10 bases. The CDR3 contains 19 residues. V shed 0 bases, J shed 7 bases, and the junction held 17 bases outside the gene matches. Germline values: CDR1 LNHNV, CDR2 YYDKDF (reference sequence).

Here the CDR3 DNA reads TGTGCCAGCGGGGACACATCCTACGAGCAGTACTTC. As protein: CASGDTSYEQYF. The gene calls are TRBV2 and TRBJ2-7; perhaps TRBD1 as D (6 bases). The length of the CDR3 is 12 residues. The germline V gene has CDR1 SNHLY and CDR2 FYNNEI. The V gene lost 8 bases and the J gene lost 1 base, with 9 bases spanning the gap.

The CDR3 sequence is CATSRDLGDEQYF. CDR3 nucleotides: TGTGCCACCAGCAGAGATCTTGGGGATGAGCAGTACTTC. V gene TRBV15 combines with J gene TRBJ2-5, with no clear D. Germline CDR1 reads LNHNV; CDR2 reads YYDKDF (reference sequence). The CDR3 contains 13 residues. Trimming took off 0 bases at V and 11 bases at J, with 13 bases between the two ends.

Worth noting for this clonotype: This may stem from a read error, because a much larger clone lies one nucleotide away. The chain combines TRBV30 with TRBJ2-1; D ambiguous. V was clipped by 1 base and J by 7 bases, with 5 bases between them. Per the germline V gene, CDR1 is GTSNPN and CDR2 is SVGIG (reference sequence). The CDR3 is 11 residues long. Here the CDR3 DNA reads TGTGCCTGGAGTGGGGTGAATGAGCAGTTCTTC. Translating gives CAWSGVNEQFF. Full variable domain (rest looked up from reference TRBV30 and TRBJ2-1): SQTIHQWPATLVQPVGSPLSLECTVEGTSNPNLYWYRQAAGRGLQLLFYSVGIGQISSEVPQNLSASRPQDRQFILSSKKLLLSDSGFYLCAWSGVNEQFFGPGTRLTVL.